The 20 T cell receptor beta chains presented below share a single source sample, sequenced in a study of CD8 T cells in Susac syndrome. Roughly 0.45 to 1 ug RNA was reverse transcribed with random hexamers. TCRdb re-analysed the immunoSEQ multiplex PCR reads in MiXCR, keeping a single row per CDR3 protein. The table has about 200,000 distinct CDR3 sequences, over 90% seen once. The sequenced sample was CD4+ T cells from PBMCs. The source of these receptors is a human donor with multiple sclerosis.

The chain couples TRBV30 to TRBJ1-2; no definite D call. CDR3 length equals 15 residues. V was shortened by 0 bases and J by 0 bases, with 11 bases between the two germline ends. Germline V gene data show CDR1 as GTSNPN and CDR2 as SVGIG (reference sequence). CDR3 coding DNA: TGTGCCTGGAGTGTAAAGGTAGCAACTAACTATGGCTACACCTTC. The encoded protein is CAWSVKVATNYGYTF.

The chain carries TRBV3-1 and TRBJ2-3, with D unclear. This CDR3 comprises 11 residues. Deletions cut 4 bases from V and 6 bases from J, with 5 bases between. Looked up from germline, CDR1 is LGHDT and CDR2 is YNNKEL (reference sequence). CDR3 sequence (DNA): TGTGCCAGCAGCCGAAAGGATACGCAGTATTTT. Protein: CASSRKDTQYF.

The V and J genes are TRBV15 and TRBJ2-1; 9 bases are shared with TRBD2. The trim removed 5 bases at V and 9 bases at J, leaving 11 bases unmatched. CDR3 length: 15 residues. Looked up from germline, CDR1 is LNHNV and CDR2 is YYDKDF (reference sequence). CDR3 in amino acids: CATSRRGLAESEQFF. In DNA, the CDR3 is TGTGCCACCAGCCGACGGGGACTAGCTGAGAGTGAGCAGTTCTTC. Full variable domain (outside the CDR3, taken from reference TRBV15 and TRBJ2-1): DAMVIQNPRYQVTQFGKPVTLSCSQTLNHNVMYWYQQKSSQAPKLLFHYYDKDFNNEADTPDNFQSRRPNTSFCFLDIRSPGLGDTAMYLCATSRRGLAESEQFFGPGTRLTVL.

The chain recombines TRBV27 with TRBJ2-7, with no clear D. The CDR3 has 12 amino acids. The ends were cut back, 6 bases at V and 6 bases at J, with 12 bases in the middle. Germline V CDR1 and CDR2: MNHEY, SMNVEV (reference sequence). The CDR3, as DNA: TGTGCCAGCAGCGGTTACGGCGGCGAGCAGTACTTC. Its translation: CASSGYGGEQYF.

The chain couples TRBV30 to TRBJ2-4; 9 nucleotides match TRBD1. Germline assignment: CDR1 GTSNPN and CDR2 SVGIG (reference sequence). CDR3 length: 14 amino acids. V lost 4 bases, J lost 7 bases, and 8 bases stayed unmatched. The CDR3 spells CAWIPGTGRNIQYF. CDR3 nucleotide sequence: TGTGCCTGGATCCCTGGGACAGGGAGGAACATTCAGTACTTC. The variable domain in full, with the rest retrieved from reference TRBV30 and TRBJ2-4, is SQTIHQWPATLVQPVGSPLSLECTVEGTSNPNLYWYRQAAGRGLQLLFYSVGIGQISSEVPQNLSASRPQDRQFILSSKKLLLSDSGFYLCAWIPGTGRNIQYFGAGTRLSVL.

Written as DNA, the CDR3 is TGTGCCAGCAGCTCGCGACTAGCGGGAGAGGGAGATACGCAGTATTTT. The encoded protein is CASSSRLAGEGDTQYF. J is TRBJ2-3 and V is TRBV7-9, with 12 bases that match TRBD2. Germline CDR1 is SEHNR and CDR2 is FQNEAQ (reference sequence). This CDR3 region has 16 residues. Trimming took 4 bases from V and 5 from J; bases not matched to a gene: 7.

The chain employs TRBV29-1 and TRBJ1-1; D is undetermined. CDR3 length: 13 residues. Per the germline V gene, CDR1 is SQVTM and CDR2 is ANQGSEA. V lost 3 bases and J lost 1, with 9 bases in between. CDR3 DNA: TGCAGCGTTGATAAACCCGAGAACACTGAAGCTTTCTTT. This translates into CSVDKPENTEAFF.

The rearrangement links TRBV20-1 to TRBJ2-2; 10 bases line up with TRBD2. Germline-derived CDR1 and CDR2 are DFQATT and SNEGSKA (reference sequence). The CDR3 has 14 residues. J gave up 4 bases and V 1 base, and 0 bases lay outside the gene matches. The CDR3 spells CSARGTSGTGELFF. CDR3 DNA sequence: TGCAGTGCTAGAGGGACTAGCGGCACCGGGGAGCTGTTTTTT.

The gene calls are TRBV20-1 and TRBJ2-1, with 11 bases fitting TRBD2. The CDR3 is made up of 14 amino acids. Germline trimming cut 6 bases from V and 5 bases from J; bases unmatched to any gene: 6. In germline, CDR1 is DFQATT, CDR2 SNEGSKA (reference sequence). The CDR3 here is CSAIAGGSDNEQFF. The CDR3 DNA is TGCAGTGCAATAGCGGGAGGGTCGGACAATGAGCAGTTCTTC.

The V call is TRBV6-6, the J call TRBJ2-2; no firm D call. This CDR3 spans 13 amino acids. With 8 bases removed from V and 3 bases from J, the gap between germline ends came to 10 bases. Germline V gene sequence: CDR1 MNHNY, CDR2 SVGAGI (reference sequence). CDR3 protein: CASGGWDTGELFF. DNA for the CDR3: TGTGCCAGCGGCGGATGGGACACCGGGGAGCTGTTTTTT.

This clonotype has just one count. The chain couples TRBV29-1 to TRBJ1-4; D gene ambiguous. Germline loops: CDR1 SQVTM, CDR2 ANQGSEA. Trimming took off 6 bases at V and 4 bases at J, with 6 bases between the two ends. CDR3 length: 11 amino acids. The CDR3 nucleotides are TGCAGCGTGAAGGGTAATGAAAAACTGTTTTTT. Amino acid sequence: CSVKGNEKLFF.

This chain links TRBV15 with TRBJ1-5, with D possibly matching TRBD1 (5 bases). Germline-derived CDR1 and CDR2 are LNHNV and YYDKDF (reference sequence). The ends were cut back, 5 bases at V and 4 bases at J, with 12 bases in the middle. The CDR3 runs to 14 residues. CDR3 DNA: TGTGCCACCAGCTTCGACAGCCTAAATCAGCCCCAGCATTTT. Translated: CATSFDSLNQPQHF.

This chain joins TRBV12-5 and TRBJ2-7; 8 bases line up with TRBD1. J gave up 5 bases and V 7 bases, and 7 bases lay outside the gene matches. Germline V lookup: CDR1 LGHNT, CDR2 FRNRAP. This CDR3 region has 13 residues. CDR3 amino acids: CASVGQGRDEQYF. In DNA, the CDR3 is TGTGCTAGTGTCGGACAGGGAAGGGACGAGCAGTACTTC.

This chain's CDR3 is CASTTTGGTEAFF. In DNA form, the CDR3 reads TGTGCCAGCACCACGACGGGGGGCACTGAAGCTTTCTTT. This chain uses TRBV14 with TRBJ1-1, with a tentative D call TRBD1 (5 bases). Looked up from germline, CDR1 is SGHDN and CDR2 is FVKESK. V lost 7 bases to trimming and J lost 4 bases, with 13 bases between them. The CDR3 consists of 13 residues. The variable domain in full, completed from reference TRBV14 and TRBJ1-1, reads EAGVTQFPSHSVIEKGQTVTLRCDPISGHDNLYWYRRVMGKEIKFLLHFVKESKQDESGMPNNRFLAERTGGTYSTLKVQPAELEDSGVYFCASTTTGGTEAFFGQGTRLTVV.

This chain connects TRBV29-1 to TRBJ2-5; D unclear. Germline V gives CDR1 SQVTM, CDR2 ANQGSEA. Between the trimmed V and J ends, which lost 3 bases and 5 bases, there was a span of 16 bases. This CDR3 spans 14 amino acids. The CDR3 DNA sequence: TGCAGCGTTGACCTCACAGCCCAGAGGGAGACCCAGTACTTC. Protein: CSVDLTAQRETQYF.

This clonotype has a handful of counts. The chain employs TRBV3-1 and TRBJ1-2; 7 bases are a match to TRBD1. Trimming took 4 bases from V and 4 from J; bases not matched to a gene: 0. Germline V lookup: CDR1 LGHDT, CDR2 YNNKEL (reference sequence). The CDR3 has 12 amino acids. CDR3: CASSRDSYGYTF. DNA for the CDR3: TGTGCCAGCAGCCGGGACAGCTATGGCTACACCTTC.

This clonotype was seen a few times. The chain combines TRBV18 with TRBJ2-7, with 8 positions matching TRBD1. The CDR3 contains 14 residues. CDR1 KGHSH and CDR2 LQKENI come from the germline V gene. J lost 2 bases, V lost 6 bases, and 6 bases had no gene match. The CDR3 DNA follows: TGTGCCAGCTCGCCCGGGACAGGTACCTACGAGCAGTACTTC. Translating it yields CASSPGTGTYEQYF. The whole variable domain, remainder taken from reference TRBV18 and TRBJ2-7, is NAGVMQNPRHLVRRRGQEARLRCSPMKGHSHVYWYRQLPEEGLKFMVYLQKENIIDESGMPKERFSAEFPKEGPSILRIQQVVRGDSAAYFCASSPGTGTYEQYFGPGTRLTVT.

This clonotype was observed a handful of times. This chain uses TRBV30 with TRBJ2-1; no firm D call. Between the trimmed V and J ends, which lost 0 bases and 7 bases, there was a span of 4 bases. This CDR3 contains 11 residues. From germline, CDR1 is GTSNPN and CDR2 SVGIG (reference sequence). The CDR3: CAWSVGNEQFF. The CDR3 DNA reads as TGTGCCTGGAGTGTTGGAAATGAGCAGTTCTTC.

J is TRBJ2-1 and V is TRBV5-1; either TRBD1 or TRBD2 may supply D (5 bases each). V was cut by 4 bases and J by 6 bases, with 20 bases left in between. CDR1 is SGHRS and CDR2 is YFSETQ in the germline V gene. This CDR3 region has 16 residues. The CDR3 loop reads CASSLIGTPMGNEQFF. For the CDR3, the DNA is TGCGCCAGCAGCCTAATCGGGACCCCCATGGGCAATGAGCAGTTCTTC.

The V gene is TRBV14, the J gene TRBJ2-7, with D possibly being TRBD2 (5 bases). The germline V and J ends were trimmed by 4 bases and 3 bases, with 16 bases remaining between them. This CDR3 region has 15 residues. Looked up from germline, CDR1 is SGHDN and CDR2 is FVKESK. The DNA for the CDR3 is TGTGCCAGCAGCCTCCCGGGAACAGCCCTCTACGAGCAGTACTTC. Its translation is CASSLPGTALYEQYF.